This T cell receptor (beta chain) is from a study of T cell repertoires in ileal Crohn's disease. The overall study: All patients had surgery for stricturing (about 60%) or penetrating (39%) disease.

The CDR3 runs 15 residues. Per germline, CDR1 LGHNA and CDR2 YSLEER. V lost 0 bases and J 1 base, leaving 7 bases between the germline ends. The time point denotes: neoterminal ileum biopsy at postoperative endoscopy, about 6 months after surgery. About this clone itself: What it recognizes is unknown.

Assay used: immunoSEQ multiplex PCR; TCRdb lists only in-frame clones, some missing. The sample has 12,000 or so clones, about 81% seen once. Findings and caveats of the study: Sorted CD8 T cells held more high-frequency clones than CD4. The median delay to postoperative endoscopy was about 6.9 months. Clonal expansions were more frequent in active smokers than non-smokers at surgery.

The chain carries TRBV4-3 and TRBJ1-5; D is undetermined. This clonotype originated in an adult with Crohn's disease. The sample was ileal tissue. Here the CDR3 DNA reads TGCGCCAGCAGCCAAGACCGGGAGAGCAATCAGCCCCAGCATTTT. This codes for CASSQDRESNQPQHF.